This T cell receptor beta chain was identified during a study of blood T cell repertoires in COVID-19. Study-level information: Sources were T cells, B-cell-depleted T cells, or PBMCs; the material itself was cDNA or gDNA.

The V segment lost 0 bases and the J segment 6 bases; nucleotides outside the gene matches: 0. Per germline, CDR1 SGHKS and CDR2 YYEKEE (reference sequence). This CDR3 contains 13 residues. Method: immunoSEQ multiplex PCR; TCRdb's copy keeps in-frame clones and lacks some. The sample records roughly 100,000 clones, about 90% being singletons. The V and J genes are TRBV5-5 and TRBJ2-1, with 7 nucleotides matching TRBD1. The sample taken for sequencing was peripheral blood. The receptor comes from a man aged 50-59 years with acute or convalescent COVID-19. DNA of the CDR3: TGTGCCAGCAGCTTGGGACAGGGCAATGAGCAGTTCTTC. Translation gives CASSLGQGNEQFF.